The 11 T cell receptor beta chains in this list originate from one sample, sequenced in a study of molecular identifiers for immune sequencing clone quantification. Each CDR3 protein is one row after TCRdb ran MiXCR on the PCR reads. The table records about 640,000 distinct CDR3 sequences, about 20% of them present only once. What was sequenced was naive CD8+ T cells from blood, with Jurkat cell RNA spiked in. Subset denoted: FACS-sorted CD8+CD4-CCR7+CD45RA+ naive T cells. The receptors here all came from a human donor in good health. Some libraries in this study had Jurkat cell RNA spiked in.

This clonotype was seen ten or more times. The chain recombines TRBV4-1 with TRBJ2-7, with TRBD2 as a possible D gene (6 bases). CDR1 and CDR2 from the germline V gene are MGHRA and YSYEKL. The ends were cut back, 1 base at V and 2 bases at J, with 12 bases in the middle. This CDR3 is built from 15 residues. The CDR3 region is CASSQVPGLAYEQYF. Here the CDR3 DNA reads TGCGCCAGCAGCCAAGTTCCGGGACTTGCCTACGAGCAGTACTTC.

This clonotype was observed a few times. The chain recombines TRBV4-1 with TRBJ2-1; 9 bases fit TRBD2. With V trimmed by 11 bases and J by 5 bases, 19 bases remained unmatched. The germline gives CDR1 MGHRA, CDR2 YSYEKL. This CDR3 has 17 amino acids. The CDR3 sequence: CAGRANPGTSFHNEQFF. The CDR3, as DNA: TGCGCCGGCCGCGCAAACCCCGGGACTAGCTTTCACAATGAGCAGTTCTTC.

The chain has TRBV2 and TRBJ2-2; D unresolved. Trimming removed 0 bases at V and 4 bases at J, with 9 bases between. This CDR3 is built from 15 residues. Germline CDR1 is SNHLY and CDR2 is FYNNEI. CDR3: CASSEAEVLTGELFF. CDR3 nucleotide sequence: TGTGCCAGCAGTGAAGCCGAGGTACTCACCGGGGAGCTGTTTTTT.

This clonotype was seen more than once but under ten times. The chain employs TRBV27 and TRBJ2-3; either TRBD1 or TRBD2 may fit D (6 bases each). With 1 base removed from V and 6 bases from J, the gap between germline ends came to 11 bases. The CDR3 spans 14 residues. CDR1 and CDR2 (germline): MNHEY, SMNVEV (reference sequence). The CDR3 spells CASSLLTGADTQYF. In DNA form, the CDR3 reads TGTGCCAGCAGTTTATTAACGGGGGCGGATACGCAGTATTTT.

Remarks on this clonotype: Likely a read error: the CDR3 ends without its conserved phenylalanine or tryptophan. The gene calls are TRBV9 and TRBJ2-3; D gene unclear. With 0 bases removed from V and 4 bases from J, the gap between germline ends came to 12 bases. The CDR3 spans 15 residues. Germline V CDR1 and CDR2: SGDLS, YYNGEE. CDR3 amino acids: CASSVGVQDPDTQYL. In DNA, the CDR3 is TGTGCCAGCAGCGTAGGGGTTCAGGACCCAGATACGCAGTATCTT.

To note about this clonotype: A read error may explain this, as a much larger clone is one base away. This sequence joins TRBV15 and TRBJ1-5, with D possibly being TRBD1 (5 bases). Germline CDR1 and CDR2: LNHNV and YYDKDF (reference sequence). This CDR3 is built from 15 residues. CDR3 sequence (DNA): TGTGCCACCTGCAGAGAGAGGGCAGGGCCTCAGCCCCAGCATTTT. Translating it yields CATCRERAGPQPQHF.

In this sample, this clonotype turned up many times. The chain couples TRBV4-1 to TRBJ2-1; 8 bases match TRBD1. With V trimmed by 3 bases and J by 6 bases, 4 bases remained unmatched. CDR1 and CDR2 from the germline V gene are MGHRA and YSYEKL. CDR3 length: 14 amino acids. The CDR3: CASSQTDRGNEQFF. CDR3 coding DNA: TGCGCCAGCAGCCAGACTGACAGGGGCAATGAGCAGTTCTTC.

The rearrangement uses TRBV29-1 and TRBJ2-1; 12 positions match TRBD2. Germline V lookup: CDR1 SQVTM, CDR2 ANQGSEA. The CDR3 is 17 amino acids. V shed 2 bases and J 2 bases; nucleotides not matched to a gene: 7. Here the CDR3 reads CSVELLAGGGAYNEQFF. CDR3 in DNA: TGCAGCGTTGAATTACTAGCGGGGGGCGGGGCCTACAATGAGCAGTTCTTC.

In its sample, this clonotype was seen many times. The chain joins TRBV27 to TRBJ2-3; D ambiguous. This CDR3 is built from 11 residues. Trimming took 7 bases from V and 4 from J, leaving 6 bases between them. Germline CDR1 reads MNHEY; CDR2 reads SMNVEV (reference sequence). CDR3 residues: CASKVADTQYF. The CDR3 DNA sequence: TGTGCCAGCAAGGTGGCAGATACGCAGTATTTT.

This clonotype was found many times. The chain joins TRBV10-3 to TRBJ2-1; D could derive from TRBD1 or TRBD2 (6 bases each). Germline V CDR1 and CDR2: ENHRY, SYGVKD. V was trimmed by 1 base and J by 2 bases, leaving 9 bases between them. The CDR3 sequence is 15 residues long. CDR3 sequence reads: CAISELEGAYNEQFF. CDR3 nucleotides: TGTGCCATCAGTGAGTTGGAGGGGGCCTACAATGAGCAGTTCTTC.

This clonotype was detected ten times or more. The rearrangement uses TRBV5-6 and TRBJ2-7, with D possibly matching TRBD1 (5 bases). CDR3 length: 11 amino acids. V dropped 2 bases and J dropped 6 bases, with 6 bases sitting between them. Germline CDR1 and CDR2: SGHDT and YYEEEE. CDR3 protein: CASSLTGEQYF. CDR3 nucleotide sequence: TGTGCCAGCAGCTTAACAGGCGAGCAGTACTTC.